This is a list of T cell receptor beta chains from one sample in a study of Graves' ophthalmopathy and Graves' hyperthyroidism. TCRdb used MiXCR to reprocess the multiplex PCR reads, holding one entry per CDR3 protein. The table has 400,000 or so distinct CDR3 sequences, approximately 15% seen once; the top ten hold approximately 7%. Specimen: peripheral blood. The receptor source for this set is a woman between 18 and 29 years old with stable Graves' hyperthyroidism. Both conserved end residues are trimmed from each CDR3.

j_call: TRBJ1-1; v_call: TRBV24-1; cdr3_aa: ATSDPDRSERAF
j_call: TRBJ2-2; v_call: TRBV6-2/TRBV6-3; cdr3_aa: ASSSPPQARNTGELF
j_call: TRBJ1-1; v_call: TRBV25-1; cdr3_aa: ASTVTSGGTEAF
j_call: TRBJ1-2; v_call: TRBV19; cdr3_aa: ASSVGSLGDGYT
j_call: TRBJ2-7; v_call: TRBV27; cdr3_aa: ASRSTGTGWYEQY
j_call: TRBJ1-2; v_call: TRBV19; cdr3_aa: ASSGRTGSNYGYT
j_call: TRBJ1-2; v_call: TRBV15; cdr3_aa: ATWRWNYGYT
j_call: TRBJ1-5; v_call: TRBV12-3/TRBV12-4; cdr3_aa: ASSLGQGTNQPQH
j_call: TRBJ2-5; v_call: TRBV7-6; cdr3_aa: ASSQGQGKETQY
j_call: TRBJ1-2; v_call: TRBV12-3/TRBV12-4; cdr3_aa: ASSKTGLYGYT
j_call: TRBJ1-1; v_call: TRBV27; cdr3_aa: ASRDSLNTEAF
j_call: TRBJ1-2; v_call: TRBV9; cdr3_aa: ASSVGIGGINYGYT
j_call: TRBJ2-7; v_call: TRBV20-1; cdr3_aa: SAREEGGEQY
j_call: TRBJ2-2; v_call: TRBV20-1; cdr3_aa: SAPLAGNSGELF
j_call: TRBJ1-5; v_call: TRBV28; cdr3_aa: ASSLGVPASNQPQH
j_call: TRBJ2-7; v_call: TRBV28; cdr3_aa: ATNPVDVAYEQY
j_call: TRBJ2-7; v_call: TRBV6-1; cdr3_aa: ASRRQGGEQY
j_call: TRBJ2-5; v_call: TRBV20-1; cdr3_aa: SARYHTYQETQY
j_call: TRBJ1-1; v_call: TRBV27; cdr3_aa: ASTPRRLGVTEAF
j_call: TRBJ1-2; v_call: TRBV15; cdr3_aa: ATSRGGQGADYGYT
j_call: TRBJ1-2; v_call: TRBV19; cdr3_aa: ASSILQDTYGYT
j_call: TRBJ2-5; v_call: TRBV29-1; cdr3_aa: SGNHRGETQY
j_call: TRBJ1-2; v_call: TRBV20-1; cdr3_aa: SARVLGDYGYT
j_call: TRBJ1-2; v_call: TRBV24-1; cdr3_aa: ATSDFYYGYT
j_call: TRBJ1-5; v_call: TRBV2; cdr3_aa: ASRIGQSYQPQH
j_call: TRBJ1-1; v_call: TRBV20-1; cdr3_aa: SAKRQGGNTEAF
j_call: TRBJ2-5; v_call: TRBV7-3; cdr3_aa: ASSQRSRGGKETQY
j_call: TRBJ1-1; v_call: TRBV29-1; cdr3_aa: SAGVMNTEAF
j_call: TRBJ2-2; v_call: TRBV6-1; cdr3_aa: ASNGNAGGLTGELF
j_call: TRBJ1-1; v_call: TRBV12-3/TRBV12-4; cdr3_aa: ASSLSSGGAF
j_call: TRBJ1-1; v_call: TRBV7-2; cdr3_aa: ASSLRQGALSEAF
j_call: TRBJ1-5; v_call: TRBV29-1; cdr3_aa: SVTDRANQPQH
j_call: TRBJ1-2; v_call: TRBV24-1; cdr3_aa: ATSDFRGKGGYT
j_call: TRBJ1-5; v_call: TRBV12-3/TRBV12-4; cdr3_aa: ASSWGGGQPQH
j_call: TRBJ2-2; v_call: TRBV7-2; cdr3_aa: ASSFTGSTGELF
j_call: TRBJ2-7; v_call: TRBV11-2; cdr3_aa: ASSPSSLSEQY
j_call: TRBJ2-7; v_call: TRBV20-1; cdr3_aa: SGPAPSYEQY
j_call: TRBJ2-5; v_call: TRBV5-6; cdr3_aa: ASSPGTGKPQY
j_call: TRBJ2-7; v_call: TRBV27; cdr3_aa: ASCLTGPSYEQY
j_call: TRBJ2-7; v_call: TRBV6-5; cdr3_aa: ASSYGGRRLDEQY
j_call: TRBJ1-1; v_call: TRBV24-1; cdr3_aa: ATSDLGQDRAF
j_call: TRBJ2-5; v_call: TRBV20-1; cdr3_aa: SARLAGGHGETQY
j_call: TRBJ1-3; v_call: TRBV19; cdr3_aa: ASSIPMGVSGNTIY
j_call: TRBJ2-5; v_call: TRBV2; cdr3_aa: ASSEGGTGETQY
j_call: TRBJ1-5; v_call: TRBV12-3/TRBV12-4; cdr3_aa: ASSPDRVSNQPQH
j_call: TRBJ1-1; v_call: TRBV6-1; cdr3_aa: ASSRRGRENEAF
j_call: TRBJ2-7; v_call: TRBV2; cdr3_aa: ASSGSRGQY
j_call: TRBJ2-7; v_call: TRBV12-5; cdr3_aa: ASGALSHAY
j_call: TRBJ1-5; v_call: TRBV6-2/TRBV6-3; cdr3_aa: ASSLSTGRQPQH
j_call: TRBJ1-2; v_call: TRBV7-9; cdr3_aa: ASSSTGYNYGYT
j_call: TRBJ1-1; v_call: TRBV5-1; cdr3_aa: ASSLVQAGNTEAF
j_call: TRBJ1-2; v_call: TRBV20-1; cdr3_aa: SATSDGNYGYT
j_call: TRBJ2-7; v_call: TRBV20-1; cdr3_aa: SAITGTGGHEQY
j_call: TRBJ1-2; v_call: TRBV4-1; cdr3_aa: ASSHQGKNYGYT
j_call: TRBJ1-2; v_call: TRBV27; cdr3_aa: ASSTATGPNYGYT